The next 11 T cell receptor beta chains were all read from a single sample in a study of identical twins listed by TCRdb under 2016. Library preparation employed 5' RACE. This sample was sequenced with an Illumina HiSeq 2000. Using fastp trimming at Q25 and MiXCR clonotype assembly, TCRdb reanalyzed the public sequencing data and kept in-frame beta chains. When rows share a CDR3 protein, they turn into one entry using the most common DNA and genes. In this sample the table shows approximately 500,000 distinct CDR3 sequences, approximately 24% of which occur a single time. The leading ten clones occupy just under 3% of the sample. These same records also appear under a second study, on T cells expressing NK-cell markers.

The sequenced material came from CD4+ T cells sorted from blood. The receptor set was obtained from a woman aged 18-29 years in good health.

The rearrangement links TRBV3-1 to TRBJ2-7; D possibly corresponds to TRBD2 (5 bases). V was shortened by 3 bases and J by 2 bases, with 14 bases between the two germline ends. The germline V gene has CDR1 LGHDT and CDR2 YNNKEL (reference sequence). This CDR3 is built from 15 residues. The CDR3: CASSHRAGETYEQYF. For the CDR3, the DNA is TGTGCCAGCAGCCATCGGGCCGGGGAAACCTACGAGCAGTACTTC.

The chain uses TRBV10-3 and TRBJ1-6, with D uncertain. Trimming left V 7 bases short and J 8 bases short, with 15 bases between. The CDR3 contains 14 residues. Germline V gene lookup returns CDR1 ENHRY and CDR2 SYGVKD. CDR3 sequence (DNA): TGTGCCATCACCAGAGAAATAAGGGATTCACCCCTCCACTTT. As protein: CAITREIRDSPLHF.

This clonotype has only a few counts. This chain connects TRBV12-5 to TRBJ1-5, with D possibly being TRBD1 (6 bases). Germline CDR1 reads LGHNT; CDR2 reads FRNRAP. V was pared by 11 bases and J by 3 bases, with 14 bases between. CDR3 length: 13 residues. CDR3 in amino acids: CASNRDNNQPQHF. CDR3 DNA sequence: TGTGCTTCCAACCGGGACAACAATCAGCCCCAGCATTTT.

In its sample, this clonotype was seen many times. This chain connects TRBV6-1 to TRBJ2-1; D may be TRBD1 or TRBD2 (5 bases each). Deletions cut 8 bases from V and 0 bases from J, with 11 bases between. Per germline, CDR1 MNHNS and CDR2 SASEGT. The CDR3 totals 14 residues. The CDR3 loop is CASQRGSSYNEQFF. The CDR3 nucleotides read TGTGCCAGCCAGAGGGGAAGCTCCTACAATGAGCAGTTCTTC.

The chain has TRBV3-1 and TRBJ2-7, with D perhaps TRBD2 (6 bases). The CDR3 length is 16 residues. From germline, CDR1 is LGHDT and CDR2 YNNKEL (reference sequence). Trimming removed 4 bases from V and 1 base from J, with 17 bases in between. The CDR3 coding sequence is TGTGCCAGCAGCCGTAATGCCCTCGGGACTTCCTACGAGCAGTACTTC. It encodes CASSRNALGTSYEQYF.

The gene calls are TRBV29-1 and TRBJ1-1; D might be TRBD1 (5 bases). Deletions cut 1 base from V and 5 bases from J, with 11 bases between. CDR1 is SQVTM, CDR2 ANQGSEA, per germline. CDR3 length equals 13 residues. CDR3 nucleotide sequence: TGCAGCGTTGAAGGGCAGGGCAGGACTGAAGCTTTCTTT. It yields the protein CSVEGQGRTEAFF.

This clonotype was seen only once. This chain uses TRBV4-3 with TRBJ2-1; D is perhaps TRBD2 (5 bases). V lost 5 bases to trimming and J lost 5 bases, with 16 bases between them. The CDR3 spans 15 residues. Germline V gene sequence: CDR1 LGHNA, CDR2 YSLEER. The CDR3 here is CASSAQLAVNNEQFF. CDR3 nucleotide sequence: TGCGCCAGCAGCGCCCAGCTAGCCGTCAACAATGAGCAGTTCTTC.

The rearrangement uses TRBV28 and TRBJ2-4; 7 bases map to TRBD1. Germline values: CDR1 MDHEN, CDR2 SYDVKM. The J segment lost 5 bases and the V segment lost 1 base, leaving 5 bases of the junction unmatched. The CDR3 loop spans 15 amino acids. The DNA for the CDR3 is TGTGCCAGCAGTTTATCGGGACAGCCCGAAAACATTCAGTACTTC. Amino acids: CASSLSGQPENIQYF.

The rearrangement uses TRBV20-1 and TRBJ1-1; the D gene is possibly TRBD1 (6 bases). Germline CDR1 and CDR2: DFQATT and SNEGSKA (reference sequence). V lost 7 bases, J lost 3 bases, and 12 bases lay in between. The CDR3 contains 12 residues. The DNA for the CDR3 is TGCAGTGTGGGCCAGGGGTACACTGAAGCTTTCTTT. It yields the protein CSVGQGYTEAFF.

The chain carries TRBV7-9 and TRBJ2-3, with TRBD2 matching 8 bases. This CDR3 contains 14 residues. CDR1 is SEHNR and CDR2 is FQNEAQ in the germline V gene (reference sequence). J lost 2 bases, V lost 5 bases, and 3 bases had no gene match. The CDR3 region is CASSPGGATDTQYF. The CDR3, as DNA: TGTGCCAGCAGCCCCGGGGGGGCCACAGATACGCAGTATTTT.

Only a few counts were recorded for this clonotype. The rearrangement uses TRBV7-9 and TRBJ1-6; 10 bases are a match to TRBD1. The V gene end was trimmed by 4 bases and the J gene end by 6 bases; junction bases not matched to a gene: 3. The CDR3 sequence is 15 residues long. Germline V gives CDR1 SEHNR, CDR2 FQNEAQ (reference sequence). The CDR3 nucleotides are TGTGCCAGCAGCTCCCGGGACAGGGGTAATTCACCCCTCCACTTT. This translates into CASSSRDRGNSPLHF.